This T cell receptor (beta chain) was captured in a study of OX40 agonist ivuxolimab in advanced cancers. Whole-study context: Patients were approximately 80% male with ages roughly 23 to 79, mean about 60.

Profiled with immunoSEQ multiplex PCR; TCRdb holds only in-frame clones, not every one. Among 20,000 to 25,000 clones listed, 80% to 95% were seen once. Drawing of blood for sampling happened at baseline, at cycle 4 day 1, and at cycle 7 day 1. This clone was seen only once. Its cognate antigen is unknown. Findings of the study overall: Clones of CD4+ and CD8+ blood T cells grew by week 6 at doses of 0.1 to 3.0 mg/kg.

Deletions cut 0 bases from V and 0 bases from J, with 6 bases between. Germline V gene sequence: CDR1 SQVTM, CDR2 ANQGSEA. This CDR3 is 14 amino acids long. The chain joins TRBV29-1 to TRBJ1-3, with unresolved D. This specimen was CD4+ or CD8+ T cells sorted from blood, taken in a trial of the OX40 agonist ivuxolimab. The TCR comes from an adult with an advanced solid tumor such as melanoma, head and neck, liver or kidney cancer. CDR3 region: CSVEDSGSGNTIYF. The CDR3 DNA sequence: TGCAGCGTTGAAGATTCAGGCTCTGGAAACACCATATATTTT.